These 15 T cell receptor beta chains came from one sample sequenced in a study of blood T cells in healthy people across ages. A J-beta primer mix and a sample-barcoded 5' primer were used in a second PCR of about 6 to 12 cycles. From the 5' RACE reads, TCRdb called clonotypes with MiXCR, one entry per CDR3 protein. The data contain 550,000 to 650,000 distinct CDR3 sequences, about 28% of them singletons. Input material: blood. Receptor source: a woman aged 80 or over in good health.

The rearrangement joins TRBV5-1 to TRBJ1-1; 7 bases agree with TRBD1. Germline V CDR1 and CDR2: SGHRS, YFSETQ. V dropped 6 bases and J dropped 0; count of bases not matched to a gene: 8. The CDR3 is 15 amino acids. CDR3: CASNWTDRLNTEAFF. In DNA, the CDR3 is TGCGCCAGCAACTGGACGGACAGGTTGAACACTGAAGCTTTCTTT.

Ten or more counts support this clonotype. The rearrangement uses TRBV7-9 and TRBJ1-2; a possible D gene is TRBD1 (6 bases). Germline assignment: CDR1 SEHNR and CDR2 FQNEAQ (reference sequence). The CDR3 runs 14 residues. The ends were cut back, 5 bases at V and 9 bases at J, with 19 bases in the middle. This chain's CDR3 is CASSLSGQLRSYTF. The CDR3 bases are TGTGCCAGCAGCCTATCCGGACAGCTCCGGAGCTACACCTTC.

The chain recombines TRBV6-5 with TRBJ1-6; the D gene is possibly TRBD1 (5 bases). This CDR3 region has 15 residues. V gave up 5 bases and J gave up 7 bases, with 15 bases separating them. Germline CDR1 is MNHEY and CDR2 is SVGAGI. The CDR3 protein is CASSRGGRQNSPLHF. In DNA, the CDR3 is TGTGCCAGCAGTCGCGGGGGACGGCAAAATTCACCCCTCCACTTT.

In this sample, this clonotype turned up a few times. The chain uses TRBV5-1 and TRBJ2-5; D ambiguous. In germline, CDR1 is SGHRS, CDR2 YFSETQ. This CDR3 spans 13 amino acids. The germline V and J ends were trimmed by 4 bases and 11 bases, with 18 bases remaining between them. The CDR3 coding sequence is TGCGCCAGCAGCCTCCAGGCTGGGAATGAGCAGTACTTC. Its translation is CASSLQAGNEQYF.

In its sample, this clonotype was seen a few times. This chain links TRBV27 with TRBJ2-2, with D perhaps given as TRBD1 or TRBD2 (7 bases each). This CDR3 region has 18 residues. CDR1 MNHEY and CDR2 SMNVEV come from the germline V gene (reference sequence). The V and J ends lost 2 bases and 3 bases respectively, with 19 bases between them. The CDR3 region is CASSLRGARQGDTGELFF. Here the CDR3 DNA reads TGTGCCAGCAGTTTACGGGGGGCTCGCCAGGGGGACACCGGGGAGCTGTTTTTT.

On this clonotype: Since a much larger clone is just one base distant, this may be a read error. J is TRBJ1-2 and V is TRBV10-3; D gene ambiguous. V dropped 2 bases and J dropped 6 bases, with 10 bases sitting between them. Germline CDR1 is ENHRY and CDR2 is SYGVKD. This CDR3 comprises 13 residues. CDR3: CAISEKTRHGYTF. The CDR3 DNA follows: TGTGCCATCAGTGAGAAGACCCGTCATGGCTACACCTTC.

This clonotype was seen many times. The V and J genes are TRBV5-1 and TRBJ2-3, with 10 bases fitting TRBD2. CDR1 and CDR2 from the germline V gene are SGHRS and YFSETQ. The CDR3 has 17 amino acids. Unmatched junction bases numbered 14, after V lost 5 bases and J lost 5 bases. The CDR3 loop reads CASSPAGGAGGRDTQYF. In DNA, the CDR3 is TGCGCCAGCAGTCCCGCCGGGGGAGCGGGGGGGCGAGATACGCAGTATTTT.

Comments on this clonotype: This may be a read error, as it is one base from a much larger clone. The chain employs TRBV6-5 and TRBJ2-3; TRBD1 aligns across 10 bases. J lost 7 bases, V lost 6 bases, and 4 bases had no gene match. Germline CDR1 MNHEY, CDR2 SVGAGI. The CDR3 has 13 residues. CDR3 protein: CASRGQGTYTQYF. CDR3 sequence (DNA): TGTGCCAGCAGGGGACAGGGGACTTATACGCAGTATTTT.

This clonotype came up a few times. The chain is built from TRBV19 and TRBJ2-7, with a tentative D call TRBD2 (6 bases). V lost 4 bases to trimming and J lost 7 bases, with 20 bases between them. Germline V gene lookup returns CDR1 LNHDA and CDR2 SQIVND (reference sequence). This CDR3 has 15 amino acids. CDR3 coding DNA: TGTGCCAGTAGTACAAGACTAGGCAATTACAATGAGCAGTACTTC. Its protein product is CASSTRLGNYNEQYF.

This clonotype was observed at least ten times. This chain connects TRBV2 to TRBJ2-5, with unresolved D. The germline gives CDR1 SNHLY, CDR2 FYNNEI. CDR3 length: 15 amino acids. Trimming left V 2 bases short and J 1 base short, with 11 bases between. The CDR3 sequence is CASSENLGPQETQYF. In DNA, the CDR3 is TGTGCCAGCAGTGAAAATTTAGGGCCCCAAGAGACCCAGTACTTC.

This clonotype was counted only a few times. A much larger clone is a single base away; this may be a read error. The chain couples TRBV7-9 to TRBJ2-7; 7 nucleotides agree with TRBD1. CDR1 is SEHNR, CDR2 FQNEAQ, per germline (reference sequence). Germline trimming cut 4 bases from V and 7 bases from J; bases unmatched to any gene: 10. CDR3 length: 14 residues. CDR3 sequence (DNA): TGTGCCAGCAGCTACGGGACAGCTAGGGATGAGCAGTACTTC. It yields the protein CASSYGTARDEQYF.

The table lists this clonotype with a count of one. The CDR3 loop is CSASPEWGPYNEQFF. In nucleotides, the CDR3 is TGCAGTGCTAGTCCTGAATGGGGGCCCTACAATGAGCAGTTCTTC. The genes are TRBV20-1 and TRBJ2-1; TRBD1 is a possible D gene (6 bases). Germline CDR1 is DFQATT and CDR2 is SNEGSKA (reference sequence). V gave up 3 bases and J gave up 2 bases, with 14 bases separating them. The length of the CDR3 is 15 residues.

This clonotype was seen ten or more times. The chain links TRBV12-3 or TRBV12-4 to TRBJ1-4, with TRBD1 identical over 10 bases. V was pared by 6 bases and J by 6 bases, with 7 bases of the junction left unmatched. There are 15 residues in the CDR3. The CDR3 spells CASRSTGGAHEKLFF. CDR3 sequence (DNA): TGTGCCAGCAGGTCGACAGGGGGCGCACATGAAAAACTGTTTTTT.

To note about this clonotype: This could be a read error, since a much larger clone is one nucleotide away. The rearrangement joins TRBV5-1 to TRBJ2-3; D remains unclear. Deletions cut 4 bases from V and 3 bases from J, with 9 bases between. Germline-derived CDR1 and CDR2 are SGHRS and YFSETQ. There are 13 residues in the CDR3. The CDR3 spells CASSPQTTDTQYF. The DNA of the CDR3 is TGCGCCAGCAGCCCTCAGACGACAGATACGCAGTATTTT.

This clonotype was found many times. This chain links TRBV21-1 with TRBJ1-5. TRBV21-1 is labeled a pseudogene. The CDR3 sequence is 21 residues long. The CDR3 region has the DNA TGTGCCAGCAGCAAAGGAGGGGGTGACCGGGACGGGCCCCGGGGCAATCAGCCCCAGCATTTT. Translation gives CASSKGGGDRDGPRGNQPQHF.